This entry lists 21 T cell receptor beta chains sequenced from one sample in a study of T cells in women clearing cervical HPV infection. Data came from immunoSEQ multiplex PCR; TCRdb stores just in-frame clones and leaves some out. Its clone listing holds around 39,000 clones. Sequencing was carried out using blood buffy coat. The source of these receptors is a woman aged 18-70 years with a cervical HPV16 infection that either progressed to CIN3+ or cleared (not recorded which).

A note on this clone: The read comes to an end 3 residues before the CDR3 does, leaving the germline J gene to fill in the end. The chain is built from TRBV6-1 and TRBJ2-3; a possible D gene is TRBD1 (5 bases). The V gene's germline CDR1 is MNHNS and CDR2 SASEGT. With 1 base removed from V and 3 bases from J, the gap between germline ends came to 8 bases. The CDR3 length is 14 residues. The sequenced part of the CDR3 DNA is TGTGCCAGCAGTGAAGGGGGCAGGACAGATACG. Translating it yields CASSEGGRTDT. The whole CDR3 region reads CASSEGGRTDTQYF.

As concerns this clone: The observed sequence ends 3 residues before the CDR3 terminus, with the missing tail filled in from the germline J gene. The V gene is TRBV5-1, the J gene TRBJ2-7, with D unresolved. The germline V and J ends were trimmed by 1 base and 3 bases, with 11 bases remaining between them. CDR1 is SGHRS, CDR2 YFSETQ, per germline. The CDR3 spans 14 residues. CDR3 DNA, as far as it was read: TGCGCCAGCAGCTTGTTCCAGCGCGGCTACGAG. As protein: CASSLFQRGYE. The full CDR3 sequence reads CASSLFQRGYEQYF.

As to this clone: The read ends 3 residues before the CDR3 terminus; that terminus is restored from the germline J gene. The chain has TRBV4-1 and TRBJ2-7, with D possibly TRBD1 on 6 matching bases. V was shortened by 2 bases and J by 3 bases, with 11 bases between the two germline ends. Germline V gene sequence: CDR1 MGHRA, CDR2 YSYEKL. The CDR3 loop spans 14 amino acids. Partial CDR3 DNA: TGCGCCAGCAGCCAACGCACAGGGTTCTACGAG. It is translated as CASSQRTGFYE. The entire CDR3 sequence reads CASSQRTGFYEQYF.

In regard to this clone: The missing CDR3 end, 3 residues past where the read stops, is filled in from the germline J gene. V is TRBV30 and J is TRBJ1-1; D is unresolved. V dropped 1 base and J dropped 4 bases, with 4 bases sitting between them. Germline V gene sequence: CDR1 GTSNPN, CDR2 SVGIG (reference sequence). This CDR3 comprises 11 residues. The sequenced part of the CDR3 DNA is TGTGCCTGGAGTGCAGTCACTGAA. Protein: CAWSAVTE. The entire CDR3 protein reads CAWSAVTEAFF. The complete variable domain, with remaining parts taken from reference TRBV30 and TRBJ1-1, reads SQTIHQWPATLVQPVGSPLSLECTVEGTSNPNLYWYRQAAGRGLQLLFYSVGIGQISSEVPQNLSASRPQDRQFILSSKKLLLSDSGFYLCAWSAVTEAFFGQGTRLTVV.

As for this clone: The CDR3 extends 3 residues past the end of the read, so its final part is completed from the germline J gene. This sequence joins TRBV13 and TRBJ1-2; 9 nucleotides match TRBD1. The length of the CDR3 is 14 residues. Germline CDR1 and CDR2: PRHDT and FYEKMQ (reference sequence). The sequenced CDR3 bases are TGTGCCAGCAGCTTAGGCCGGGACAGGGCGAGC. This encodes CASSLGRDRAS. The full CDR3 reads CASSLGRDRASYTF. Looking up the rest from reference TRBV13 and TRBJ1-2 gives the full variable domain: AAGVIQSPRHLIKEKRETATLKCYPIPRHDTVYWYQQGPGQDPQFLISFYEKMQSDKGSIPDRFSAQQFSDYHSELNMSSLELGDSALYFCASSLGRDRASYTFGSGTRLTVV.

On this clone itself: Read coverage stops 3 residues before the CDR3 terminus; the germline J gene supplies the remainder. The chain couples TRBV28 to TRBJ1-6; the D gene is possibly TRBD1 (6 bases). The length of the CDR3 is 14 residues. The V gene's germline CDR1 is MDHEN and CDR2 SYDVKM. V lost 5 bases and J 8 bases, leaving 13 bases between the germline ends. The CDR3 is CASSPPGQHSPLHF. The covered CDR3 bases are TGTGCCAGCAGTCCCCCGGGACAACATTCACCC.

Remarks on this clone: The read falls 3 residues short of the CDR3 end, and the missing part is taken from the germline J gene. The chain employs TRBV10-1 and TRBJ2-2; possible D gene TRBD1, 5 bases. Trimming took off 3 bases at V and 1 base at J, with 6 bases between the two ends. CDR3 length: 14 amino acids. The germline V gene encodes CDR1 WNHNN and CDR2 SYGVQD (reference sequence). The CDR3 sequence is CASSDTGNTGELFF. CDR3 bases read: TGCGCCAGCAGTGACACAGGGAACACCGGGGAG.

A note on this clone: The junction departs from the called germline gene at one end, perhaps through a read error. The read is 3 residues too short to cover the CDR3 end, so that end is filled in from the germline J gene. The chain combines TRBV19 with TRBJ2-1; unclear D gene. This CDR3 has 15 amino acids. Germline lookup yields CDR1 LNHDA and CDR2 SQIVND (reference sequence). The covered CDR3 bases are TGTGCCAGTAGTCCTAACAACCAGATCTACAGTGAG. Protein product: CASSPNNQIYSE. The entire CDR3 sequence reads CASSPNNQIYSEQFF.

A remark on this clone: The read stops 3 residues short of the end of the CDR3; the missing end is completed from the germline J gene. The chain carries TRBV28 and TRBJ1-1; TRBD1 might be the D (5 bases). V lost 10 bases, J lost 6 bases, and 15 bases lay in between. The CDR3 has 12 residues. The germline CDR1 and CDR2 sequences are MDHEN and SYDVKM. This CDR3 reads CATRVGAAEAFF. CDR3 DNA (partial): TGTGCCACCAGAGTAGGGGCCGCTGAA.

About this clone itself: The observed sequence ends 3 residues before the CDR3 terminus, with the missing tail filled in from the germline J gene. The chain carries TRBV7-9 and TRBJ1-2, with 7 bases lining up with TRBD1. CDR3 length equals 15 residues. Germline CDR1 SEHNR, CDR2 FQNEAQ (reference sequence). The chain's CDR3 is CASSPQGEAYNDYTF. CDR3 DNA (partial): TGTGCCAGCAGCCCTCAGGGGGAAGCCTACAATGAC.

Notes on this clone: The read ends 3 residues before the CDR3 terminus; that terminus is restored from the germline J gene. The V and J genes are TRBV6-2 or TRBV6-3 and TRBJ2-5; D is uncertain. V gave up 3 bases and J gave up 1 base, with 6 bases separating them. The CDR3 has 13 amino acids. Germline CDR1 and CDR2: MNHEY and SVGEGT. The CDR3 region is CASSYVSQETQYF. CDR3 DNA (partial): TGTGCCAGCAGTTATGTCTCCCAAGAGACC.

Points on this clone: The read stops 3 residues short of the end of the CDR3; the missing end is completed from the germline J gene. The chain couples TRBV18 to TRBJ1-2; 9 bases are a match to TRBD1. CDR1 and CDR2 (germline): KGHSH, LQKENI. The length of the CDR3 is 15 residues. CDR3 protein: CASSPTQDRGNEYTF. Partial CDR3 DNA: TGTGCCAGCTCACCCACTCAGGACAGGGGCAATGAA.

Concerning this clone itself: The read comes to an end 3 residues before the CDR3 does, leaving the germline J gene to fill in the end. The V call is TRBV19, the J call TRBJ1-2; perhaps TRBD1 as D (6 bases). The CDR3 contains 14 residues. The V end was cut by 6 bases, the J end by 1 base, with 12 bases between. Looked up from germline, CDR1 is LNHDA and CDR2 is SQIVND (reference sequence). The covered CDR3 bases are TGTGCCAGTAGGGCCAGGGGTCTTAACTATGGC. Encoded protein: CASRARGLNYG. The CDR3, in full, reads CASRARGLNYGYTF.

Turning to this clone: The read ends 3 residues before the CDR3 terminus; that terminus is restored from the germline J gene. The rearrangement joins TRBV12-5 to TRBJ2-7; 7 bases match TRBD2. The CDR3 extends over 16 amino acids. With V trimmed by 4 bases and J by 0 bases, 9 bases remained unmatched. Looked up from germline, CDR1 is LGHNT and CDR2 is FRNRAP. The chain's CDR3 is CASGYSREPSSYEQYF. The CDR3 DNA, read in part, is TGTGCTAGTGGTTACTCGCGGGAGCCTTCCTCCTACGAG.

Incomplete CDR3 DNA: TGTGCCAGCAGTCCGACTAGCGGTTCCTACAATGAG. Translating it yields CASSPTSGSYNE. The full CDR3 protein reads CASSPTSGSYNEQFF. The chain links TRBV5-4 to TRBJ2-1; TRBD2 agrees at 9 bases. The CDR3 is cut off 3 residues early in the read; its end comes from the germline J gene. There are 15 residues in the CDR3. V shed 5 bases and J 1 base; nucleotides not matched to a gene: 4. In germline, CDR1 is SGHNT, CDR2 YYREEE (reference sequence).

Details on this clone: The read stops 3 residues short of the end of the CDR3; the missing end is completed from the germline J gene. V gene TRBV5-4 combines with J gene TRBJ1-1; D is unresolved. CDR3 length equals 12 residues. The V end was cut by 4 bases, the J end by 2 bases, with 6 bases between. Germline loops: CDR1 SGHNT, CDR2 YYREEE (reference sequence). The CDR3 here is CASSLRNTEAFF. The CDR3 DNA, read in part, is TGTGCCAGCAGCCTCCGTAACACTGAA.

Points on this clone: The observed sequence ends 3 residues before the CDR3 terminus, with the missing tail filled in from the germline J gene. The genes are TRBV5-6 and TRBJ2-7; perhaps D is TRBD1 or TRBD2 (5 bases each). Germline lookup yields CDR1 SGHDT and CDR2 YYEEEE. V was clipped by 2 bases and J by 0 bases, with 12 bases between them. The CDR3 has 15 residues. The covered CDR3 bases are TGTGCCAGCAGCTTAGGGGCAGGGAGCTCCTACGAG. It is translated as CASSLGAGSSYE. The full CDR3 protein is CASSLGAGSSYEQYF.

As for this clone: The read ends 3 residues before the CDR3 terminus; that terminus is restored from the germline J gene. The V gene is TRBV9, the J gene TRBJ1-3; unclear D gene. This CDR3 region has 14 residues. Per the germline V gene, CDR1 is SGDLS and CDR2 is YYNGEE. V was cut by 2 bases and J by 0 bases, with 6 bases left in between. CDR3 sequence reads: CASSVFSSGNTIYF. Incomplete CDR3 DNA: TGTGCCAGCAGCGTGTTCAGCTCTGGAAACACC.

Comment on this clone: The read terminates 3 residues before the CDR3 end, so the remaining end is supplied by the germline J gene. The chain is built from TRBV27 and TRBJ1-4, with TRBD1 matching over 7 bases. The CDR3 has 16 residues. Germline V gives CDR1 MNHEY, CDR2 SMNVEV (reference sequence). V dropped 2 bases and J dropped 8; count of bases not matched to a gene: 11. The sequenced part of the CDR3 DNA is TGTGCCAGCAGTTTAGACGAGGAGGGGGCTGAGGAAAAA. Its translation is CASSLDEEGAEEK. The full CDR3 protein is CASSLDEEGAEEKLFF.

CDR3 DNA, as far as it was read: TGCAGTGCTAGAGATCGACAGGCGATAGGTAATTCACCC. Encoded protein: CSARDRQAIGNSP. The whole CDR3 sequence is CSARDRQAIGNSPLHF. The J gene is TRBJ1-6, the V gene TRBV20-1; possibly TRBD1 for D (6 bases). The observed sequence ends 3 residues before the CDR3 terminus, with the missing tail filled in from the germline J gene. The germline V and J ends were trimmed by 0 bases and 6 bases, with 15 bases remaining between them. Germline V gene lookup returns CDR1 DFQATT and CDR2 SNEGSKA (reference sequence). This CDR3 comprises 16 residues.

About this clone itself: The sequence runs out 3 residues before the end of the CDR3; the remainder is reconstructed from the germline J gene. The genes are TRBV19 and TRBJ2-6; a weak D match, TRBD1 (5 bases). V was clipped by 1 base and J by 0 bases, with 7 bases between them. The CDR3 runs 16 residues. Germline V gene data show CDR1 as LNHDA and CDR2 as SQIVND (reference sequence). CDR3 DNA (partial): TGTGCCAGTAGTATAGGGGGCTACTCTGGGGCCAACGTC. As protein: CASSIGGYSGANV. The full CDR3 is CASSIGGYSGANVLTF.